This TCR beta chain was profiled in a study of shared clonotypes between healthy human individuals. Study in general: The donor pool was made up of two women and a few men aged 18 to 49.

With respect to this clone: Antigen specificity is unknown.

Repertoires were generated with immunoSEQ multiplex PCR, while TCRdb's copy carries only in-frame clones and drops some. The sample has some 360,000 clones, more than 60% seen once. The study's findings and limits: For naive CD4 cells, 4% to 6% of clonotypes were shared across a few donors. In the sorted subsets, rarefaction showed sequencing was incomplete despite large depth. Naive subsets usually exceeded memory subsets in estimated richness.

The TCR sequence derives from a man aged 25-40 years in good health. The material sequenced was memory CD4+ T cells sorted from blood. Subset here: CD45RA-negative fraction.

The CDR3 loop reads CASSPRTGQNIQYF. In DNA form, the CDR3 reads TGCGCCAGCAGCCCCCGGACAGGGCAAAACATTCAGTACTTC. This rearrangement joins TRBV4-1 to TRBJ2-4; 8 bases line up with TRBD1. The junction had 4 bases not matched to a gene; V was cut back by 4 bases and J by 5 bases. Germline V gene sequence: CDR1 MGHRA, CDR2 YSYEKL. This CDR3 contains 14 residues.